This T cell receptor beta chain came from a study of Graves' ophthalmopathy and Graves' hyperthyroidism. Germline CDR1 MNHEY, CDR2 SVGAGI. The CDR3 runs to 14 residues. J lost 8 bases, V lost 5 bases, and 11 bases had no gene match. The study excluded patients with other autoimmune diseases, uncontrolled infections, pregnancy or lactation. This clonotype appeared many times. The authors amplified TCR beta CDR3 regions, and they did so from RNA transcripts for repertoire sequencing. In the first round, RT-PCR was carried out with HTBI primers, and a multiplex PCR formed the second round. TCRdb itself ran the multiplex PCR reads through MiXCR, one entry per CDR3 protein. Of hundreds of thousands of distinct CDR3 sequences in the sample, about 20% are singletons; the top ten hold more than 5.5%.

The specimen was peripheral blood. This receptor was taken from a woman aged 18-35 years with stable Graves' hyperthyroidism. Some clones in this sample may be carry-over from other donors' samples. The V and J genes are TRBV6-5 and TRBJ1-2; 7 nucleotides align to TRBD1. The DNA for the CDR3 is TGTGCCAGCAGTCCCCCGACAGGGCATGGGGGCTACACCTTC. Its translation is CASSPPTGHGGYTF.